One sample yielded the 18 T cell receptor beta chains listed below, sequenced in a study of beta chain features in type 1 diabetes. Sequenced material consisted of expressed TCRB transcripts (all of the isolated RNA was reverse transcribed). Sequencing used immunoSEQ multiplex PCR; TCRdb keeps in-frame clones, though not all of them. This sample has about 320,000 clones, with approximately 14% found just once. The specimen was central memory CD4+ T cells from blood. These receptors all stem from a young man in good health.

This clone occurred a few times. The CDR3 region has the DNA TGCGCCAGCAGCCAAGATACAGAGTATGGCTACACCTTC. Its protein is CASSQDTEYGYTF. The V and J genes are TRBV4-3 and TRBJ1-2, with D unclear. Deletions cut 0 bases from V and 5 bases from J, with 7 bases between. Germline CDR1 is LGHNA and CDR2 is YSLEER. The CDR3 sequence is 13 residues long.

The rearrangement uses TRBV7-2 and TRBJ1-3; D is undetermined. Trimming pared 5 bases from V and 3 bases from J, leaving 14 bases between. CDR1 is SGHTA, CDR2 FQGNSA, per germline. CDR3 length: 15 residues. CDR3 DNA sequence: TGTGCCAGCAGCCCCTCGGAGGGCTTTGGAAACACCATATATTTT. Encoded protein: CASSPSEGFGNTIYF.

This clone showed up just a few times. The chain uses TRBV5-4 and TRBJ2-1; 7 bases match TRBD2. The CDR3 has 15 amino acids. V lost 7 bases, J lost 2 bases, and 9 bases stayed unmatched. Looked up from germline, CDR1 is SGHNT and CDR2 is YYREEE (reference sequence). This CDR3 reads CASYPTGGPYNEQFF. CDR3 nucleotide sequence: TGTGCCAGCTACCCAACGGGGGGACCCTACAATGAGCAGTTCTTC.

J is TRBJ1-5 and V is TRBV6-5, with a possible D match to TRBD1 (6 bases). The CDR3 sequence is 15 residues long. Per the germline V gene, CDR1 is MNHEY and CDR2 is SVGAGI. The germline V and J ends were trimmed by 0 bases and 2 bases, with 8 bases remaining between them. The CDR3 protein is CASSYSPGGNQPQHF. The DNA for the CDR3 is TGTGCCAGCAGTTACTCCCCAGGGGGCAATCAGCCCCAGCATTTT.

The rearrangement joins TRBV7-3 to TRBJ1-5; 12 positions match TRBD1. The CDR3 totals 17 residues. The ends lost 8 bases at V and 2 bases at J; junction bases unmatched: 10. Germline assignment: CDR1 SGHTA and CDR2 FQGTGA. Written as DNA, the CDR3 is TGTGCCAGCCGCGGTGGGACAGGGGGCAGCTGCAATCAGCCCCAGCATTTT. Residues: CASRGGTGGSCNQPQHF.

The chain carries TRBV9 and TRBJ1-6, with D possibly matching TRBD1 (5 bases). Deletions cut 0 bases from V and 16 bases from J, with 17 bases between. Germline V gene data show CDR1 as SGDLS and CDR2 as YYNGEE. This CDR3 is 14 amino acids long. CDR3 DNA sequence: TGTGCCAGCAGCGTAGGGGGGAGCGGAGAACCTCTCCACTTT. This encodes CASSVGGSGEPLHF.

This clone was seen a few times. A junction end diverges from the germline sequence, so it may reflect a read error. This sequence joins TRBV10-3 and TRBJ2-2; 7 bases match TRBD1. This CDR3 is 14 amino acids long. Germline CDR1 is ENHRY and CDR2 is SYGVKD. The CDR3 DNA reads as TGTGCCAGCAGTAGGACAGGGAACACCGGGGAGCTGTTTTTT. Its translation is CASSRTGNTGELFF.

The gene calls are TRBV30 and TRBJ1-1; D gene unclear. V was trimmed by 3 bases and J by 8 bases, leaving 7 bases between them. The CDR3 length is 10 residues. Germline V gene data show CDR1 as GTSNPN and CDR2 as SVGIG (reference sequence). CDR3 nucleotide sequence: TGTGCCTGGAGGGAAACCGAAGCTTTCTTT. Its protein is CAWRETEAFF.

In its sample, this clone is medium-sized (0.01 to 0.1%). The chain links TRBV18 to TRBJ2-5; D is possibly TRBD1 (6 bases). Trimming took off 6 bases at V and 3 bases at J, with 11 bases between the two ends. Germline-derived CDR1 and CDR2 are KGHSH and LQKENI. CDR3 length: 13 residues. In DNA form, the CDR3 reads TGTGCCAGCTCGTCAAACAGGGAAGAGACCCAGTACTTC. Protein: CASSSNREETQYF.

This chain connects TRBV15 to TRBJ1-5; a possible D gene is TRBD1 (6 bases). The CDR3 sequence is 14 residues long. Deletions cut 4 bases from V and 7 bases from J, with 14 bases between. Per the germline V gene, CDR1 is LNHNV and CDR2 is YYDKDF (reference sequence). The DNA for the CDR3 is TGTGCCACCAGCACCCGACAGACAGGCCAGCCCCAGCATTTT. Translating it yields CATSTRQTGQPQHF.

This chain connects TRBV5-1 to TRBJ2-3; D is undetermined. The germline V gene encodes CDR1 SGHRS and CDR2 YFSETQ. The CDR3 is made up of 13 amino acids. V lost 0 bases to trimming and J lost 10 bases, with 12 bases between them. CDR3 sequence (DNA): TGCGCCAGCAGCTTGGACTCGGGTCTTGCGCAGTATTTT. Its translation: CASSLDSGLAQYF.

This clone has more than one count but fewer than ten. The gene calls are TRBV2 and TRBJ2-7, with TRBD2 identical over 11 bases. The CDR3 has 17 amino acids. The J segment lost 3 bases and the V segment lost 5 bases, leaving 12 bases of the junction unmatched. In germline, CDR1 is SNHLY, CDR2 FYNNEI. The CDR3, as DNA: TGTGCCAGCAGTAGGGGTAGCGGGAGGGACACAATCTACGAGCAGTACGTC. This encodes CASSRGSGRDTIYEQYV.

This clone showed up just a few times. This sequence joins TRBV6-5 and TRBJ2-7; D remains unclear. This CDR3 has 13 amino acids. Germline V gives CDR1 MNHEY, CDR2 SVGAGI. The V end lost 0 bases, the J end lost 8 bases, and 11 bases lay between the germline ends. CDR3 region: CASSYSSGRQQYV. The CDR3 DNA sequence: TGTGCCAGCAGTTACTCCTCTGGCAGACAGCAGTACGTC.

A few counts support this clone. This rearrangement joins TRBV4-3 to TRBJ2-7; no firm D call. This CDR3 has 14 amino acids. CDR1 is LGHNA, CDR2 YSLEER, per germline. Trimming shortened V by 4 bases and J by 4 bases, and 14 bases separated the two germline ends. This chain's CDR3 is CASSRPSGKYEQYF. CDR3 coding DNA: TGCGCCAGCAGCCGTCCCTCTGGGAAATACGAGCAGTACTTC.

The CDR3 region has the DNA TGTGCCAGCTCACCCTTGGACAGGCAGACTAACTATGGCTACACCTTC. Its translation: CASSPLDRQTNYGYTF. The genes are TRBV18 and TRBJ1-2, with 7 bases aligning to TRBD1. The CDR3 consists of 16 residues. Germline V CDR1 and CDR2: KGHSH, LQKENI. The V gene end was trimmed by 3 bases and the J gene end by 0 bases; junction bases not matched to a gene: 7.

CDR3 residues: CASSRSRTETQYF. In DNA, the CDR3 is TGTGCCAGCAGCCGATCACGTACAGAGACCCAGTACTTC. The chain joins TRBV7-9 to TRBJ2-5; D remains unclear. CDR3 length equals 13 residues. Trimming took off 5 bases at V and 4 bases at J, with 11 bases between the two ends. Germline V gene data show CDR1 as SEHNR and CDR2 as FQNEAQ (reference sequence).

J is TRBJ2-5 and V is TRBV14; D not resolved. Germline CDR1 is SGHDN and CDR2 is FVKESK. CDR3 length: 14 residues. V gave up 3 bases and J gave up 2 bases, with 10 bases separating them. CDR3 protein: CASSQLSEQETQYF. The CDR3 DNA is TGTGCCAGCAGCCAGTTGTCAGAACAAGAGACCCAGTACTTC.

This clone was counted between two and nine times. The chain joins TRBV6-6 to TRBJ1-2; possible D gene TRBD1, 5 bases. CDR1 and CDR2 from the germline V gene are MNHNY and SVGAGI (reference sequence). The CDR3 sequence is 14 residues long. V lost 1 base and J lost 5, with 11 bases in between. The CDR3 region is CASSYYPGPYGYTF. The CDR3 nucleotides read TGTGCCAGCAGTTACTATCCAGGGCCTTATGGCTACACCTTC.